These 27 T cell receptor beta chains were sequenced from one sample in a study of CD8 T cells in ankylosing spondylitis (dated by TCRdb to 2017 to 2019). Libraries came from 5' RACE. TCRdb records Illumina HiSeq 2500 as the sequencer. TCRdb trimmed public reads at Q25 via fastp, called clones via MiXCR and kept in-frame beta chains. Rows merge per CDR3 protein into single entries with the most common DNA and genes. In this sample the table shows roughly 440,000 distinct CDR3 sequences, roughly 17% of which occur a single time. The ten top clones hold approximately 1% of the sample. These receptors' targets are unknown. Results the study describes overall, beyond this receptor: A TCR beta motif made up of several highly homologous amino acid variants appeared to be characteristic of blood from ankylosing spondylitis patients.

Sequenced: blood, either unsorted or a sorted T cell fraction (not recorded which). The source of these receptors is a male donor with ankylosing spondylitis.

This chain joins TRBV11-2 and TRBJ2-7, with 10 bases that match TRBD1. V trimming: 6 bases; J trimming: 4 bases; junction bases outside the gene matches: 6. Germline V gene data show CDR1 as SGHAT and CDR2 as FQNNGV. The CDR3 totals 14 residues. This CDR3 is CASRRPGQGYEQYF. CDR3 nucleotides: TGTGCCAGCAGACGACCGGGACAGGGGTACGAGCAGTACTTC.

This rearrangement joins TRBV9 to TRBJ1-5; no reliable D call. V was trimmed by 1 base and J by 4 bases, leaving 6 bases between them. The CDR3 spans 13 residues. Germline V gene lookup returns CDR1 SGDLS and CDR2 YYNGEE. The CDR3 sequence: CASSVSPNQPQHF. The CDR3 DNA is TGTGCCAGCAGCGTATCCCCTAATCAGCCCCAGCATTTT.

This clonotype appeared many times. The rearrangement joins TRBV5-1 to TRBJ2-7, with D possibly matching TRBD1 (5 bases). Germline values: CDR1 SGHRS, CDR2 YFSETQ. The CDR3 length is 15 residues. V was cut by 4 bases and J by 1 base, with 15 bases left in between. DNA for the CDR3: TGCGCCAGCAGCCTGGTAACAGCAGGGTCCTACGAGCAGTACTTC. It translates to CASSLVTAGSYEQYF.

This clonotype came up a few times. The junction differs from germline at one of its ends, possibly a read error. CDR3 bases: TGTGCCAGTAACCGGGACAGGGGGCAAGGGACCCAGTACTTC. It is translated as CASNRDRGQGTQYF. The V and J genes are TRBV19 and TRBJ2-5; 12 bases align to TRBD1. Germline lookup yields CDR1 LNHDA and CDR2 SQIVND (reference sequence). CDR3 length: 14 amino acids.

V is TRBV3-1 and J is TRBJ1-2; D call uncertain. Germline CDR1 LGHDT, CDR2 YNNKEL (reference sequence). V lost 0 bases and J lost 5, with 13 bases in between. The CDR3 covers 15 residues. The chain's CDR3 is CASSQDIGMRYGYTF. The CDR3 nucleotides read TGTGCCAGCAGCCAAGATATTGGGATGCGATATGGCTACACCTTC.

The J gene is TRBJ2-3, the V gene TRBV11-2, with TRBD1 matching over 7 bases. V trimming: 2 bases; J trimming: 8 bases; junction bases outside the gene matches: 13. Germline-derived CDR1 and CDR2 are SGHAT and FQNNGV. This CDR3 is 16 amino acids long. Here the CDR3 DNA reads TGTGCCAGCAGCTTAACAGTTTCCAGGGGGTCGAGTACGCAGTATTTT. It translates to CASSLTVSRGSSTQYF. The full variable domain, its missing parts supplied by reference TRBV11-2 and TRBJ2-3, is EAGVAQSPRYKIIEKRQSVAFWCNPISGHATLYWYQQILGQGPKLLIQFQNNGVVDDSQLPKDRFSAERLKGVDSTLKIQPAKLEDSAVYLCASSLTVSRGSSTQYFGPGTRLTVL.

The V call is TRBV4-1, the J call TRBJ2-1; 8 nucleotides line up with TRBD2. V shed 2 bases, J shed 2 bases, and the junction held 8 bases outside the gene matches. The germline CDR1 and CDR2 sequences are MGHRA and YSYEKL. The CDR3 consists of 17 residues. CDR3 amino acids: CASSQLLAARPYNEQFF. The CDR3 bases are TGCGCCAGCAGCCAACTACTAGCGGCCCGACCCTACAATGAGCAGTTCTTC.

The genes are TRBV5-1 and TRBJ2-3; 7 bases fit TRBD2. Germline lookup yields CDR1 SGHRS and CDR2 YFSETQ. Germline trimming cut 0 bases from V and 4 bases from J; bases unmatched to any gene: 5. The CDR3 has 15 amino acids. The CDR3 spells CASSLGGTTADTQYF. For the CDR3, the DNA is TGCGCCAGCAGCTTGGGGGGGACTACCGCAGATACGCAGTATTTT.

There are many counts of this clonotype. The V call is TRBV7-2, the J call TRBJ1-4; D perhaps matches TRBD1 (6 bases). The germline V gene has CDR1 SGHTA and CDR2 FQGNSA. The ends were cut back, 2 bases at V and 0 bases at J, with 7 bases in the middle. This CDR3 contains 15 residues. CDR3 sequence reads: CASSLQGTTNEKLFF. For the CDR3, the DNA is TGTGCCAGCAGCTTACAGGGGACAACTAATGAAAAACTGTTTTTT.

Here the CDR3 reads CSARDRTTSPNEQFF. The DNA of the CDR3 is TGCAGTGCTAGAGATAGGACGACTAGCCCCAATGAGCAGTTCTTC. The chain employs TRBV20-1 and TRBJ2-1; 7 bases are a match to TRBD2. Germline assignment: CDR1 DFQATT and CDR2 SNEGSKA (reference sequence). CDR3 length: 15 amino acids. The V and J ends lost 0 bases and 6 bases, in that order; junction bases with no gene match: 8.

Ten or more counts support this clonotype. The chain employs TRBV10-3 and TRBJ2-3; D might be TRBD1 (5 bases). Trimming took 4 bases from V and 5 from J, leaving 13 bases between them. This CDR3 comprises 14 residues. CDR1 ENHRY and CDR2 SYGVKD come from the germline V gene. The CDR3, as DNA: TGTGCCATCAGTGCGGCCAGGGATGGAGATACGCAGTATTTT. Amino acids: CAISAARDGDTQYF.

This clonotype was picked up many times. This chain uses TRBV5-1 with TRBJ1-1; 11 bases are a match to TRBD1. The J segment lost 4 bases and the V segment lost 4 bases, leaving 3 bases of the junction unmatched. This CDR3 spans 14 amino acids. Germline lookup yields CDR1 SGHRS and CDR2 YFSETQ. CDR3 loop: CASSKGTGGTEAFF. DNA of the CDR3: TGCGCCAGCAGCAAAGGGACAGGGGGCACTGAAGCTTTCTTT.

The rearrangement joins TRBV2 to TRBJ1-2; perhaps TRBD1 as D (5 bases). V was trimmed by 6 bases and J by 3 bases, leaving 11 bases between them. The CDR3 has 13 amino acids. CDR1 and CDR2 (germline): SNHLY, FYNNEI. CDR3 in amino acids: CASSKGFDYGYTF. The CDR3 nucleotides are TGTGCCAGCAGCAAGGGGTTCGACTATGGCTACACCTTC.

This clonotype was seen a handful of times. The chain has TRBV10-1 and TRBJ2-3, with 9 bases aligning to TRBD2. This CDR3 has 15 residues. Germline-derived CDR1 and CDR2 are WNHNN and SYGVQD (reference sequence). Trimming took 2 bases from V and 2 from J; bases not matched to a gene: 2. The CDR3 DNA reads as TGCGCCAGCAGTGAGGCGGGGGGGTACACAGATACGCAGTATTTT. Protein product: CASSEAGGYTDTQYF.

V is TRBV6-1 and J is TRBJ1-1, with 9 bases identical to TRBD1. Per the germline V gene, CDR1 is MNHNS and CDR2 is SASEGT. With V trimmed by 3 bases and J by 2 bases, 13 bases remained unmatched. The CDR3 runs 18 residues. The DNA for the CDR3 is TGTGCCAGCAGTGACAACTGGGACAGGGTATTTTTAAACACTGAAGCTTTCTTT. It yields the protein CASSDNWDRVFLNTEAFF.

This clonotype was recorded at least ten times. The chain links TRBV12-3 or TRBV12-4 to TRBJ1-6; D is unclear. V gave up 3 bases and J gave up 3 bases, with 9 bases separating them. This CDR3 spans 15 amino acids. In nucleotides, the CDR3 is TGTGCCAGCAGTTTGGACGGAGGCTATAATTCACCCCTCCACTTT. This translates into CASSLDGGYNSPLHF.

This clonotype came up a few times. V usage is TRBV7-2 and J usage is TRBJ1-4; 7 positions agree with TRBD1. Germline V lookup: CDR1 SGHTA, CDR2 FQGNSA. The V segment lost 4 bases and the J segment 4 bases; nucleotides outside the gene matches: 3. The CDR3 has 14 residues. The CDR3 loop reads CASSSDRVNEKLFF. The DNA of the CDR3 is TGTGCCAGCAGCTCAGACAGGGTTAATGAAAAACTGTTTTTT.

This clonotype was counted only a few times. The chain joins TRBV27 to TRBJ1-1; D uncertain. The germline gives CDR1 MNHEY, CDR2 SMNVEV (reference sequence). Trimming stripped 4 bases from V and 5 bases from J, with 14 bases between. The CDR3 spans 14 residues. CDR3 nucleotides: TGTGCCAGCAGTTCCAGAGAGTCGTTGACTGAAGCTTTCTTT. It translates to CASSSRESLTEAFF.

This clonotype was detected a few times. For the CDR3, the DNA is TGCAGCATTAAGAACAGGGGGCGGTGGGAGACCCAGTACTTC. Protein product: CSIKNRGRWETQYF. The chain uses TRBV29-1 and TRBJ2-5; 9 nucleotides line up with TRBD1. This CDR3 is 14 amino acids long. Germline loops: CDR1 SQVTM, CDR2 ANQGSEA. J gave up 5 bases and V 8 bases, and 12 bases lay outside the gene matches.

The genes are TRBV20-1 and TRBJ2-7; 10 nucleotides match TRBD2. The trim removed 3 bases at V and 6 bases at J, leaving 11 bases unmatched. Germline values: CDR1 DFQATT, CDR2 SNEGSKA (reference sequence). The CDR3 sequence is 15 residues long. The CDR3 spells CSARAKTSGTVEQYF. The CDR3 DNA sequence: TGCAGTGCTAGGGCCAAAACTAGCGGGACAGTCGAGCAGTACTTC.

This clonotype has more than one count but fewer than ten. The V and J genes are TRBV5-1 and TRBJ2-5; D may be TRBD1 (6 bases). In germline, CDR1 is SGHRS, CDR2 YFSETQ. Trimming pared 4 bases from V and 3 bases from J, leaving 10 bases between. There are 13 residues in the CDR3. CDR3 loop: CASSQRQEETQYF. CDR3 DNA sequence: TGCGCCAGCAGCCAGCGACAGGAAGAGACCCAGTACTTC.

Of note for this clonotype: A much larger clone differs by one base, so this may be a read error. This chain uses TRBV7-8 with TRBJ2-3; weak D call: TRBD1 (5 bases). The CDR3 runs to 13 residues. V was pared by 6 bases and J by 4 bases, with 11 bases between. Germline CDR1 and CDR2: SGHVS and FQNEAQ. CDR3 bases: TGTGCCAGCAGACCCGACAGCTCAGATACGCAGTATTTT. Translated: CASRPDSSDTQYF.

Ten or more counts support this clonotype. The chain couples TRBV12-3 or TRBV12-4 to TRBJ2-3; possible D gene TRBD1, 5 bases. The germline V and J ends were trimmed by 5 bases and 1 base, with 13 bases remaining between them. The CDR3 is 15 residues long. The CDR3 bases are TGTGCCAGCAGTCCGAAGGGGTTAGGCACAGATACGCAGTATTTT. This sequence encodes CASSPKGLGTDTQYF.

This rearrangement joins TRBV14 to TRBJ1-1; D might be TRBD1 (5 bases). CDR1 is SGHDN and CDR2 is FVKESK in the germline V gene. V was cut by 4 bases and J by 4 bases, with 16 bases left in between. The CDR3 runs 15 residues. The CDR3 DNA sequence: TGTGCCAGCAGCCTCAATGATGGGGCCGCCACTGAAGCTTTCTTT. This encodes CASSLNDGAATEAFF.

The table lists this clonotype with a few counts. V is TRBV20-1 and J is TRBJ1-5, with no clear D. Deletions cut 0 bases from V and 5 bases from J, with 8 bases between. Germline V gene sequence: CDR1 DFQATT, CDR2 SNEGSKA (reference sequence). The CDR3 covers 13 residues. The chain's CDR3 is CSARDEVDQPQHF. CDR3 DNA sequence: TGCAGTGCTAGAGATGAGGTGGATCAGCCCCAGCATTTT.

This clonotype appeared many times. This rearrangement joins TRBV5-1 to TRBJ2-7; D is unresolved. There are 13 residues in the CDR3. CDR1 and CDR2 (germline): SGHRS, YFSETQ. V lost 4 bases and J 1 base, leaving 9 bases between the germline ends. The CDR3 protein is CASSHLGSYEQYF. The CDR3 coding sequence is TGCGCCAGCAGCCACTTGGGGTCCTACGAGCAGTACTTC. The full variable domain, rest sourced from reference TRBV5-1 and TRBJ2-7, is KAGVTQTPRYLIKTRGQQVTLSCSPISGHRSVSWYQQTPGQGLQFLFEYFSETQRNKGNFPGRFSGRQFSNSRSEMNVSTLELGDSALYLCASSHLGSYEQYFGPGTRLTVT.

This clonotype was observed a handful of times. The J gene is TRBJ1-5, the V gene TRBV7-9; 8 nucleotides align to TRBD1. Per germline, CDR1 SEHNR and CDR2 FQNEAQ (reference sequence). The CDR3 sequence is 13 residues long. V shed 5 bases and J 5 bases; nucleotides not matched to a gene: 2. The CDR3 nucleotides are TGTGCCAGCAGCACAGGGGGGGATCAGCCCCAGCATTTT. Amino acid sequence: CASSTGGDQPQHF.